This is a list of T cell receptor beta chains from one sample in a study of T cell responses to AZD1222 COVID-19 vaccine. The method was immunoSEQ multiplex PCR; TCRdb's version includes in-frame clones alone and lacks a portion of them. The data hold around 200,000 clones, with roughly 91% observed a single time. Source: peripheral blood, taken 28 days after the second dose of the MenACWY control vaccine. These receptor sequences come from an adult who received the MenACWY meningococcal vaccine as a control. The CDR3 runs from the conserved cysteine through the conserved F or W. The order of the fields is V gene, J gene, CDR3 protein.

>TRBV7-9|TRBJ1-3
CASSLVGSSGNTIYF
>TRBV29-1|TRBJ2-2
CSVEVELGGELFF
>TRBV12-5|TRBJ1-1
CASGLVPGQGLGTEAFF
>TRBV5-6|TRBJ2-1
CASRRRGSYNEQFF
>TRBV2|TRBJ2-7
CASRSGTTPGEQYF
>TRBV5-5|TRBJ2-2
CASITLPAATGELFF
>TRBV2|TRBJ1-2
CAREGQARGYTF
>TRBV5-1|TRBJ2-7
CASSPEGYEQYF
>TRBV4-3|TRBJ2-7
CASSQASGGQYEQYF
>TRBV9|TRBJ1-4
CASSVEGLVNEKLFF
>TRBV7-2|TRBJ1-1
CASRSATEAFF
>TRBV5-6|TRBJ1-2
CASSPLGRNYGYTF
>TRBV7-2|TRBJ2-2
CASSLTSGELFF
>TRBV10-3|TRBJ1-2
CAISERNRDGYTF
>TRBV28|TRBJ2-2
CASSSGGAGTGELFF
>TRBV28|TRBJ1-5
CASSRQGRANQPQHF
>TRBV7-2|TRBJ2-3
CASSFIGTADTQYF
>TRBV12-3/TRBV12-4|TRBJ1-1
CASSLKIETEAFF
>TRBV5-1|TRBJ1-1
CASSVRRDTEAFF
>TRBV2|TRBJ1-5
CASRKFEQGRNQPQHF
>TRBV19|TRBJ2-1
CASSQTSGVISYNEQFF
>TRBV6-2/TRBV6-3|TRBJ1-5
CASSYSISAGWFNQPQHF
>TRBV11-2|TRBJ2-5
CASSFQQWETQYF
>TRBV3-1/TRBV3-2|TRBJ2-7
CASSRNNQGPYEQYF
>TRBV28|TRBJ1-5
CASSLIQVVQPQHF
>TRBV27|TRBJ1-5
CASSGGGNQPQHF
>TRBV7-2|TRBJ1-3
CASSLAIGGTGNTIYF
>TRBV3-1/TRBV3-2|TRBJ1-6
CASSPTGTRDSPLHF
>TRBV19|TRBJ1-2
CASSIGPGGYTF
>TRBV6-5|TRBJ2-1
CASSEGLYNEQFF
>TRBV30|TRBJ1-2
CAWSAGAGYTF
>TRBV18|TRBJ2-2
CATKGRGAATGELFF
>TRBV28|TRBJ2-7
CASSQEPPLTYEQYF
>TRBV5-1|TRBJ2-1
CASSFGALPDNEQFF
>TRBV20-1|TRBJ1-3
CSASGGARSGNTIYF
>TRBV27|TRBJ1-1
CASRRTGSNTEAFF
>TRBV28|TRBJ2-7
CASLGRNLGEQYF
>TRBV19|TRBJ1-1
CASRRRDTEAFF
>TRBV2|TRBJ1-1
CASIPNGMNTEAFF
>TRBV5-6|TRBJ1-6
CASIKDRFNSPLHF
>TRBV10-2|TRBJ2-3
CASSESKWGQGARRDTQYF
>TRBV12-5|TRBJ2-3
CASGTGLSTDTQYF
>TRBV29-1|TRBJ2-7
CSAVGASSYEQYF
>TRBV7-2|TRBJ2-1
CASSPAAREPYNEQFF
>TRBV6-5|TRBJ1-1
CASSYSGGRMNTEAFF
>TRBV7-2|TRBJ2-7
CASGTGANYEQYF